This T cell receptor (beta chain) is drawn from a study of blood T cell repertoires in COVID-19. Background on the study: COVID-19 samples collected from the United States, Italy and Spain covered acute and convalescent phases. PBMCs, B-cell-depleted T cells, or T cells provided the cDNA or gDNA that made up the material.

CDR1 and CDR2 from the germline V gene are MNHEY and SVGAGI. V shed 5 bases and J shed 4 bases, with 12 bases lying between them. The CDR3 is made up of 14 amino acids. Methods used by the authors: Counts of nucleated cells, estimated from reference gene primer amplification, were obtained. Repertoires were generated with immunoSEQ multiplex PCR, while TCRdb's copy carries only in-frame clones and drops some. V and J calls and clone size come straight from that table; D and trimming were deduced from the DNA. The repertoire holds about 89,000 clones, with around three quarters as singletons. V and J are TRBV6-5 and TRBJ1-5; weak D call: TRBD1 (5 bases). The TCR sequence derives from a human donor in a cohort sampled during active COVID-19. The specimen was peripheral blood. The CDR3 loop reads CASSPGGRNQPQHF. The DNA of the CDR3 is TGTGCCAGCAGTCCGGGGGGACGGAATCAGCCCCAGCATTTT.